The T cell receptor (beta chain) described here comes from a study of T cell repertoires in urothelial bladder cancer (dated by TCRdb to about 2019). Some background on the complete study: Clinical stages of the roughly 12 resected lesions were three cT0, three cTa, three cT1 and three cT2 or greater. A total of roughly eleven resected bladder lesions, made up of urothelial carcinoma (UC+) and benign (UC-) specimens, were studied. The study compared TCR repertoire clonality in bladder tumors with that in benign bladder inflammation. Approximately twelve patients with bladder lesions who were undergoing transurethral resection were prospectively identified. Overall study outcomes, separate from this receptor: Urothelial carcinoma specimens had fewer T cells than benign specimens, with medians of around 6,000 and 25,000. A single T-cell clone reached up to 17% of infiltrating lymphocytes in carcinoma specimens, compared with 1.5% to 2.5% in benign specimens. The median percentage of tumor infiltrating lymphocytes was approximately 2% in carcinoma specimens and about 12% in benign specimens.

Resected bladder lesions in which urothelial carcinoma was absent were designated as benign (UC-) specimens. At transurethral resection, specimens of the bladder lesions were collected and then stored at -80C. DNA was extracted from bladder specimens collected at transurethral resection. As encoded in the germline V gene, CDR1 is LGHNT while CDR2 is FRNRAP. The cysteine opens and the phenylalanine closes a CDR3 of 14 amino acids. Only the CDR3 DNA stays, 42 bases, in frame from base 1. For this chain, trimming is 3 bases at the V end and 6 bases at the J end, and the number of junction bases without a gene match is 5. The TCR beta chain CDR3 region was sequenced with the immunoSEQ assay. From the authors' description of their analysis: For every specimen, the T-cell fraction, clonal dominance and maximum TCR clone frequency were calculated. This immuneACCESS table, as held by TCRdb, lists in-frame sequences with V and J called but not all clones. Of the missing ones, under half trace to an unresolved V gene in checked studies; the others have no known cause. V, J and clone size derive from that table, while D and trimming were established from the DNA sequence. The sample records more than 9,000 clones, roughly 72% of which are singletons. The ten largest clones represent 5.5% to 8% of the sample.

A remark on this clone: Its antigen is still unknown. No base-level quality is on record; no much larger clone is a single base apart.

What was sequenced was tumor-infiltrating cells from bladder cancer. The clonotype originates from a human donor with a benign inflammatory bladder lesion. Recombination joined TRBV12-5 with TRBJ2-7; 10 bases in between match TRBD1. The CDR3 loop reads CASGFGTGVFEQYF. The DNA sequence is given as TGTGCTAGTGGTTTCGGGACAGGGGTCTTCGAGCAGTACTTC. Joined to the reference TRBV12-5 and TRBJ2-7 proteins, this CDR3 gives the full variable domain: DARVTQTPRHKVTEMGQEVTMRCQPILGHNTVFWYRQTMMQGLELLAYFRNRAPLDDSGMPKDRFSAEMPDATLATLKIQPSEPRDSAVYFCASGFGTGVFEQYFGPGTRLTVT.